This TCR beta chain was documented in a study of cytomegalovirus exposure and HLA in healthy donors. On the study more broadly: The approximately 110 validation repertoires and the 666 first-cohort repertoires shared a platform, a later analysis reported.

CDR1 is SNHLY and CDR2 is FYNNEI in the germline V gene. This CDR3 has 11 amino acids. V was clipped by 6 bases and J by 8 bases, with 11 bases between them. The repertoire was sequenced with immunoSEQ multiplex PCR; TCRdb's copy has only in-frame clones and lacks some. The sample has more than 95,000 clones; around nine tenths are singletons. This TCR derives from a woman between 18 and 30 years old in good health and CMV-seronegative. Source material: PBMCs. The V and J genes are TRBV2 and TRBJ2-7; no clear D gene. This CDR3 reads CASRVFGKQYF. The CDR3 coding sequence is TGTGCCAGCAGGGTGTTCGGTAAGCAGTACTTC.